Shown below are 6 T cell receptor beta chains from a single sample sequenced in a study of blood T cell repertoires in COVID-19. The method was immunoSEQ multiplex PCR; TCRdb's version includes in-frame clones alone and lacks a portion of them. The table shows roughly 86,000 clones, with more than 85% occurring only once. Input material: peripheral blood. The receptors here all came from a man between 35 and 55 years old with acute or convalescent COVID-19.

The CDR3 DNA is TGTGCCAGCAGTATGGACAGTTCGATCGGTGGCTACACCTTC. Protein product: CASSMDSSIGGYTF. The rearrangement links TRBV6-4 to TRBJ1-2; D may be TRBD1 (6 bases). CDR3 length: 14 residues. The germline V gene encodes CDR1 MRHNA and CDR2 SNTAGT. V was clipped by 5 bases and J by 7 bases, with 17 bases between them.

This clone is a singleton in its sample. This chain connects TRBV5-5 to TRBJ1-6; TRBD1 aligns across 8 bases. V was pared by 3 bases and J by 8 bases, with 7 bases of the junction left unmatched. Germline loops: CDR1 SGHKS, CDR2 YYEKEE (reference sequence). This CDR3 comprises 15 residues. Written as DNA, the CDR3 is TGTGCCAGCAGCTCGACAGGGGCAGGGGATTCACCCCTCCACTTT. Encoded protein: CASSSTGAGDSPLHF. The whole variable domain, filled in from reference TRBV5-5 and TRBJ1-6, reads DAGVTQSPTHLIKTRGQQVTLRCSPISGHKSVSWYQQVLGQGPQFIFQYYEKEERGRGNFPDRFSARQFPNYSSELNVNALLLGDSALYLCASSSTGAGDSPLHFGNGTRLTVT.

The chain is built from TRBV29-1 and TRBJ1-3, with D possibly TRBD1 on 5 matching bases. The V end lost 5 bases, the J end lost 4 bases, and 15 bases lay between the germline ends. This CDR3 has 14 residues. From germline, CDR1 is SQVTM and CDR2 ANQGSEA. CDR3 loop: CSVSGGLTGNTIYF. The CDR3 region has the DNA TGCAGCGTTTCGGGGGGTCTAACGGGAAACACCATATATTTT.

This clone was recorded only once. V gene TRBV9 combines with J gene TRBJ2-3; TRBD2 is a possible D gene (7 bases). Trimming shortened V by 0 bases and J by 6 bases, and 14 bases separated the two germline ends. Germline V gene data show CDR1 as SGDLS and CDR2 as YYNGEE. CDR3 length: 15 amino acids. The CDR3 DNA is TGTGCCAGCAGCGTAGTTGGGGGGGGCATCGATACGCAGTATTTT. It encodes CASSVVGGGIDTQYF.

J is TRBJ2-2 and V is TRBV19, with D possibly TRBD1 on 5 matching bases. CDR3 size: 16 residues. The germline V gene has CDR1 LNHDA and CDR2 SQIVND (reference sequence). The V and J ends lost 0 bases and 4 bases respectively, with 12 bases between them. As DNA, the CDR3 is TGTGCCAGTAGTATAGACGGGCAGGACACCACCGGGGAGCTGTTTTTT. Its translation is CASSIDGQDTTGELFF.

The chain is built from TRBV2 and TRBJ2-6; 10 bases are shared with TRBD1. Germline CDR1 reads SNHLY; CDR2 reads FYNNEI. This CDR3 spans 20 amino acids. V lost 0 bases to trimming and J lost 0 bases; unmatched junction nucleotides: 8. In DNA form, the CDR3 reads TGTGCCAGCAGTGAAGCGGGGACAGGGGCTTCCTTCTCTGGGGCCAACGTCCTGACTTTC. It translates to CASSEAGTGASFSGANVLTF.